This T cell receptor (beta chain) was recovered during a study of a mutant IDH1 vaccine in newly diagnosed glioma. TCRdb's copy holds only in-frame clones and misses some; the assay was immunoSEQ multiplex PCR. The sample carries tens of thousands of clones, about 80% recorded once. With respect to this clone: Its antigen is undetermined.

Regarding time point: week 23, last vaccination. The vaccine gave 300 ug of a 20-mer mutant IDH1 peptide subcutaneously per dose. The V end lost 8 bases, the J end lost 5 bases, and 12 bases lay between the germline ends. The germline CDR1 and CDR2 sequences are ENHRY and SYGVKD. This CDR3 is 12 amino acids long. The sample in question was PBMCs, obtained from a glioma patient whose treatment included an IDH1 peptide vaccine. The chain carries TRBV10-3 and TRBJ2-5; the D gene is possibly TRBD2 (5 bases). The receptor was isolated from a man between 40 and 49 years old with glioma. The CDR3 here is CAIGPREETQYF. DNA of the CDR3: TGTGCCATCGGTCCTAGGGAGGAGACCCAGTACTTC.